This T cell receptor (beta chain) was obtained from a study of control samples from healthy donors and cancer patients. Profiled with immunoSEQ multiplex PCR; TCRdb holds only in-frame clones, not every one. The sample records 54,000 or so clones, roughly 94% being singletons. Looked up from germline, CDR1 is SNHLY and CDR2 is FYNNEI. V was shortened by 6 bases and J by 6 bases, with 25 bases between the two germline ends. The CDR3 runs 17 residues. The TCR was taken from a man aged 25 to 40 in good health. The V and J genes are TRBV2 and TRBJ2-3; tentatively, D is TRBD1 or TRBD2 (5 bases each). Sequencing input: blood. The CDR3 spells CASRRSRSGPRPDTQYF. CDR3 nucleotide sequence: TGTGCCAGCAGGCGGTCCAGGTCGGGACCCCGGCCTGATACGCAGTATTTT.